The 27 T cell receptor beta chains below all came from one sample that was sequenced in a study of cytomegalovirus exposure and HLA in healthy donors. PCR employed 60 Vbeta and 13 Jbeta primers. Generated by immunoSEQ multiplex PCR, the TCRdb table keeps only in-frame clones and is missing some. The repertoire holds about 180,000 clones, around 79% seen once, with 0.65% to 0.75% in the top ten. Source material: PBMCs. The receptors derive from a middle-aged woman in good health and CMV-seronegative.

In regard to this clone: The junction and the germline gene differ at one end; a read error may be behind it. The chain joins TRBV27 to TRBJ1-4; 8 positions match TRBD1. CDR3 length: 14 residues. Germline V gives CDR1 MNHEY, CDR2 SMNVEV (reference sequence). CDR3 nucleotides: TGTGCCAGCAGCTCAGGGGGCGGCCAAGGAAAATTGTTTTTT. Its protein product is CASSSGGGQGKLFF. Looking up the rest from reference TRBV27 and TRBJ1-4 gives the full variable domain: EAQVTQNPRYLITVTGKKLTVTCSQNMNHEYMSWYRQDPGLGLRQIYYSMNVEVTDKGDVPEGYKVSRKEKRNFPLILESPSPNQTSLYFCASSSGGGQGKLFFGSGTQLSVL.

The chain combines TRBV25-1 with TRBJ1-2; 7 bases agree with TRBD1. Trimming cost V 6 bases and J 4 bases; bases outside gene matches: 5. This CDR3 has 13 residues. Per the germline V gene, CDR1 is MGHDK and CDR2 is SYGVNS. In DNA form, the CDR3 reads TGTGCCAGCAGCCTTGGGACAGTCTATGGCTACACCTTC. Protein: CASSLGTVYGYTF.

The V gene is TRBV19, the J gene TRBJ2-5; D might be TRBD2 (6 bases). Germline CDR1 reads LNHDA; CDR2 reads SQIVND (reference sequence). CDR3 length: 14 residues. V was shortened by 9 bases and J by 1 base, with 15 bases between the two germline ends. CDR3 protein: CASRGLGRQETQYF. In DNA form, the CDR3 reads TGTGCCAGCCGGGGACTTGGGCGCCAAGAGACCCAGTACTTC.

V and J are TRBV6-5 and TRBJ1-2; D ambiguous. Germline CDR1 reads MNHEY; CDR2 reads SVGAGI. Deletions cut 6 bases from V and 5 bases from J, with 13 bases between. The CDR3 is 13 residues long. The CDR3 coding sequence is TGTGCCAGCAGCGAGCGGGGTGGGTATGGCTACACCTTC. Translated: CASSERGGYGYTF.

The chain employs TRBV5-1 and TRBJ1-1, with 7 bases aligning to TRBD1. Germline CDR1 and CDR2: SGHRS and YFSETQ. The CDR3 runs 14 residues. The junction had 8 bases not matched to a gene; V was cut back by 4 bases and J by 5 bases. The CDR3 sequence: CASSPGGGATEAFF. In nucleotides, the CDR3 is TGCGCCAGCAGCCCTGGAGGGGGCGCGACTGAAGCTTTCTTT. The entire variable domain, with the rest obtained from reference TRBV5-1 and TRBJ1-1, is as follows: KAGVTQTPRYLIKTRGQQVTLSCSPISGHRSVSWYQQTPGQGLQFLFEYFSETQRNKGNFPGRFSGRQFSNSRSEMNVSTLELGDSALYLCASSPGGGATEAFFGQGTRLTVV.

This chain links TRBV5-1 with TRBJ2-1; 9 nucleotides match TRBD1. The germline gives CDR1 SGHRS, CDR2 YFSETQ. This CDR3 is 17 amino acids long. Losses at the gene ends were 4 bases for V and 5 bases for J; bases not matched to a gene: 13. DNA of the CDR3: TGCGCCAGCAGCGGCGAGACCGGGACAGGGTCCCACAATGAGCAGTTCTTC. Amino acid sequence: CASSGETGTGSHNEQFF.

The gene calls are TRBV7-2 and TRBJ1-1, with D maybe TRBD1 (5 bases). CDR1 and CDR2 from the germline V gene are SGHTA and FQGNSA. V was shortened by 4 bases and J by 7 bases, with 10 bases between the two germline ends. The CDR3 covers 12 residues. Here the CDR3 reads CASSYWGSEAFF. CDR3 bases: TGTGCCAGCAGCTATTGGGGCAGTGAAGCTTTCTTT.

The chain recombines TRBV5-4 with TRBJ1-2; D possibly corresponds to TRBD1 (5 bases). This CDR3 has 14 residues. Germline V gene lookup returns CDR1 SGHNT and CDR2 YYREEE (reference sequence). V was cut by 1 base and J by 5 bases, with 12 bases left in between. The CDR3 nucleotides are TGTGCCAGCAGCTTGACAGGATCCTCGTATGGCTACACCTTC. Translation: CASSLTGSSYGYTF.

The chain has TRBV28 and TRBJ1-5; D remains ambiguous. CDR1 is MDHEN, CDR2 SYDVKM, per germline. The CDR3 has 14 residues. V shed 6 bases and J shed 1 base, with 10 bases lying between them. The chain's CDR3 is CASSLRSSNQPQHF. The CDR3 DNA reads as TGTGCCAGCAGCCTGAGGTCCAGCAATCAGCCCCAGCATTTT.

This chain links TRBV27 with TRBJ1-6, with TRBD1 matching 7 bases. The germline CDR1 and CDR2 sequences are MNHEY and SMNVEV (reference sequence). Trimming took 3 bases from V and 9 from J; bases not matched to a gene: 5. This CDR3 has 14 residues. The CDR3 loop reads CASSFLQGSSPLHF. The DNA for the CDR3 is TGTGCCAGCAGTTTCCTACAGGGGAGTTCACCCCTCCACTTT.

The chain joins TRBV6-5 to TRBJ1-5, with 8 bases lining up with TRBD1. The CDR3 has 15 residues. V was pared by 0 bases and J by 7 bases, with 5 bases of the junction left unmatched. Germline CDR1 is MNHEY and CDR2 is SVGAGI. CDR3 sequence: CASSYSGTGGQPQHF. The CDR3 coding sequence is TGTGCCAGCAGTTACTCTGGGACAGGTGGGCAGCCCCAGCATTTT.

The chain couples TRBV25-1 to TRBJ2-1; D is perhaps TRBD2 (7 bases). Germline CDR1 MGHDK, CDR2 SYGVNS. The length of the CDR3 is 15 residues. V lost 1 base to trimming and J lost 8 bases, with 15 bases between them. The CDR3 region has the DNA TGTGCCAGCAGTGAATCCTACGGGGGGCACTATGAGCAGTTCTTC. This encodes CASSESYGGHYEQFF.

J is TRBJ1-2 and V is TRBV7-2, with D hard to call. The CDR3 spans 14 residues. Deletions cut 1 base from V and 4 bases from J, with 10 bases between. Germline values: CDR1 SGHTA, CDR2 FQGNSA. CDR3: CASSLDTTPYGYTF. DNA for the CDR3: TGTGCCAGCAGCTTAGATACAACCCCCTATGGCTACACCTTC.

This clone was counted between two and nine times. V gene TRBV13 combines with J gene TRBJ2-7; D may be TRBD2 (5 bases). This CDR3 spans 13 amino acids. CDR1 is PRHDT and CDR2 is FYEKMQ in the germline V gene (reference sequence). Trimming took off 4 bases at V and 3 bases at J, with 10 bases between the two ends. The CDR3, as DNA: TGTGCCAGCAGCTCCCCCGGAGGCTACGAGCAGTACTTC. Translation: CASSSPGGYEQYF. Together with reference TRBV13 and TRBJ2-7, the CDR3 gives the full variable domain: AAGVIQSPRHLIKEKRETATLKCYPIPRHDTVYWYQQGPGQDPQFLISFYEKMQSDKGSIPDRFSAQQFSDYHSELNMSSLELGDSALYFCASSSPGGYEQYFGPGTRLTVT.

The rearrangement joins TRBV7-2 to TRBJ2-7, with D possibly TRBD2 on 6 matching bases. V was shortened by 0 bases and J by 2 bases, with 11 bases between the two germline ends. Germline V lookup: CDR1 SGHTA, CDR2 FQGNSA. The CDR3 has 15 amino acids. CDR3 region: CASSLAGGLPYEQYF. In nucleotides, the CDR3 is TGTGCCAGCAGCTTAGCGGGAGGTCTCCCCTACGAGCAGTACTTC.

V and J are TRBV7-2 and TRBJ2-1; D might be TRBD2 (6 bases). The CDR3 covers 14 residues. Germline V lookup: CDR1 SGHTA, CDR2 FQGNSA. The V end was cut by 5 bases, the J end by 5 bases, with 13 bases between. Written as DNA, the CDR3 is TGTGCCAGCAGCCCCCCGGGACTCAACAATGAGCAGTTCTTC. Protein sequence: CASSPPGLNNEQFF.

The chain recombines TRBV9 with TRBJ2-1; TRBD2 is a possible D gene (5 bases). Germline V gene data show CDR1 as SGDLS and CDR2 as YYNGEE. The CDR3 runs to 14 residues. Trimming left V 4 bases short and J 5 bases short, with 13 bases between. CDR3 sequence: CASSPRLADNEQFF. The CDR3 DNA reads TGTGCCAGCAGCCCCCGCCTAGCCGACAATGAGCAGTTCTTC.

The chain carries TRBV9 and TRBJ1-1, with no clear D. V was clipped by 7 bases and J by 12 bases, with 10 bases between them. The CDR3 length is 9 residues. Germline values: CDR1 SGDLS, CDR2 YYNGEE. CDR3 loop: CASGDGTFF. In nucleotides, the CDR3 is TGTGCCAGCGGCGACGGTACTTTCTTT.

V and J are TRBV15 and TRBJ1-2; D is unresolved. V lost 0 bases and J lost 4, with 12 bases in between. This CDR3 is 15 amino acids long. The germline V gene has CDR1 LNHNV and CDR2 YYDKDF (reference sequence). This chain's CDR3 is CATSRDLEGAYGYTF. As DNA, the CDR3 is TGTGCCACCAGCAGAGATCTCGAGGGTGCCTATGGCTACACCTTC. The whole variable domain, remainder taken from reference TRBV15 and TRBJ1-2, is DAMVIQNPRYQVTQFGKPVTLSCSQTLNHNVMYWYQQKSSQAPKLLFHYYDKDFNNEADTPDNFQSRRPNTSFCFLDIRSPGLGDTAMYLCATSRDLEGAYGYTFGSGTRLTVV.

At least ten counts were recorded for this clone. DNA of the CDR3: TGTGCCAGCAGACGCGGCACTCTGATTAGCACAGATACGCAGTATTTT. Its protein product is CASRRGTLISTDTQYF. This chain links TRBV7-3 with TRBJ2-3; D is unresolved. CDR1 and CDR2 from the germline V gene are SGHTA and FQGTGA. The CDR3 covers 16 residues. Trimming pared 6 bases from V and 0 bases from J, leaving 16 bases between. Drawing the rest from reference TRBV7-3 and TRBJ2-3, the complete variable domain is GAGVSQTPSNKVTEKGKYVELRCDPISGHTALYWYRQSLGQGPEFLIYFQGTGAADDSGLPNDRFFAVRPEGSVSTLKIQRTERGDSAVYLCASRRGTLISTDTQYFGPGTRLTVL.

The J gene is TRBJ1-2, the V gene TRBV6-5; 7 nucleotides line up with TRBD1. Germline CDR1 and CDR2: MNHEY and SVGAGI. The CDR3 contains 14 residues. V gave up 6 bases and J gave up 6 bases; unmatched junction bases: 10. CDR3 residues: CASSPKGGYNGYTF. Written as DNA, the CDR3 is TGTGCCAGCAGCCCGAAAGGGGGCTATAATGGCTACACCTTC.

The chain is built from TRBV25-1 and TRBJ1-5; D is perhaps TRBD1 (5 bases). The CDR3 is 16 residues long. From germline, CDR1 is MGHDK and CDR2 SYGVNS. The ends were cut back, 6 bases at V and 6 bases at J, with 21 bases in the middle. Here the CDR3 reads CASRTVYREVGQPQHF. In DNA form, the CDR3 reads TGTGCCAGCAGGACAGTTTATAGGGAGGTGGGTCAGCCCCAGCATTTT. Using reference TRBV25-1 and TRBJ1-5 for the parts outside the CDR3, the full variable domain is EADIYQTPRYLVIGTGKKITLECSQTMGHDKMYWYQQDPGMELHLIHYSYGVNSTEKGDLSSESTVSRIRTEHFPLTLESARPSHTSQYLCASRTVYREVGQPQHFGDGTRLSIL.

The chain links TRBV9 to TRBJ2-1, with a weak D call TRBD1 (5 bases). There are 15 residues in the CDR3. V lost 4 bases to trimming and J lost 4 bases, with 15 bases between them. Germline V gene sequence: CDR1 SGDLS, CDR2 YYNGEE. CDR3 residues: CASSPDTGQYNEQFF. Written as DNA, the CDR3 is TGTGCCAGCAGCCCGGACACCGGTCAGTACAATGAGCAGTTCTTC.

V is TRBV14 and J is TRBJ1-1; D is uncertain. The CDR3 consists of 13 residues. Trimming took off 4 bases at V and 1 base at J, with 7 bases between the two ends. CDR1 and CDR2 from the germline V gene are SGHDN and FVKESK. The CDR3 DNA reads TGTGCCAGCAGCCCTATCGCGAACACTGAAGCTTTCTTT. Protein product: CASSPIANTEAFF.

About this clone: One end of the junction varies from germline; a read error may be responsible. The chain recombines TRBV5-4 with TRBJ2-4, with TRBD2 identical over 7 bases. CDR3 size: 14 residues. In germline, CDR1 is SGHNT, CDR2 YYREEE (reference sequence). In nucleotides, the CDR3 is TGTGCCAACAGCGGAGTAGCGGGCAAAAACATTCAGTACTTC. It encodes CANSGVAGKNIQYF.

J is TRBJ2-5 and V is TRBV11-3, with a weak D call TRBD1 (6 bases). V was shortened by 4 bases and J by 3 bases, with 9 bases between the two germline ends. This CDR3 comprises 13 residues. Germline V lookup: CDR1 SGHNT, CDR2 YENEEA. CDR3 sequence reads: CASSYYREETQYF. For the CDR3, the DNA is TGTGCCAGCAGCTACTACAGGGAAGAGACCCAGTACTTC.

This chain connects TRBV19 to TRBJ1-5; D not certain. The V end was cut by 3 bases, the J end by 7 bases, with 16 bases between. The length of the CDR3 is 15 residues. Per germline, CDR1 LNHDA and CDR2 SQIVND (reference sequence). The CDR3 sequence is CASSIPGRIGQPQHF. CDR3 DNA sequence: TGTGCCAGTAGTATCCCGGGGAGAATCGGCCAGCCCCAGCATTTT.